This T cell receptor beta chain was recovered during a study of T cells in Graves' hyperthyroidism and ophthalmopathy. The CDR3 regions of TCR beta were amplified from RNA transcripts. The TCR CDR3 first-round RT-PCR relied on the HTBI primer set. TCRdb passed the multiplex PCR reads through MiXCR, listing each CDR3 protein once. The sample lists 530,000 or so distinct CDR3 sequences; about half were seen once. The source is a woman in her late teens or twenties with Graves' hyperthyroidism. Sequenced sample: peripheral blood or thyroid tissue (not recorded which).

The CDR3 DNA sequence: TGTGCCAGCAGCTCTCTTGGTGGCGGGGAGCTGTTTTTT. Encoded protein: CASSSLGGGELFF. The rearrangement uses TRBV7-2 and TRBJ2-2; D unresolved. The V and J ends lost 4 bases and 7 bases respectively, with 10 bases between them. The CDR3 spans 13 residues. From germline, CDR1 is SGHTA and CDR2 FQGNSA.